Listed here are 27 T cell receptor beta chains from one sample, sequenced in a study of CD4 T cells in relation to SARS-CoV-2 and coronaviruses. Measured with immunoSEQ multiplex PCR; TCRdb has only the in-frame clones, and not every one. The repertoire holds about 56,000 clones, about 90% seen once, with about 0.4% in the top ten. The sample comprised naive CD4+ T cells from PBMCs. The subset is: naive CD4+ T cells isolated by negative enrichment. The receptor source for this set is an adult with COVID-19.

The count of this clone is one. The V call is TRBV14, the J call TRBJ2-6; 9 bases map to TRBD2. Germline trimming cut 4 bases from V and 4 bases from J; bases unmatched to any gene: 5. CDR1 is SGHDN, CDR2 FVKESK, per germline. This CDR3 region has 16 residues. CDR3 nucleotides: TGTGCCAGCAGCCGTAGCGGGAGAGCCGGGGCCAACGTCCTGACTTTC. This sequence encodes CASSRSGRAGANVLTF.

Notes on this clone: Compared with germline, one end of the junction differs, possibly owing to a read error. As DNA, the CDR3 is TGTGCCAGCTCCCCACTAGCCCAAGAGACCCAGTACTTC. It specifies CASSPLAQETQYF. The V call is TRBV18, the J call TRBJ2-5; possibly TRBD2 for D (6 bases). Germline V lookup: CDR1 KGHSH, CDR2 LQKENI. The CDR3 runs to 13 residues.

The count of this clone is one. DNA of the CDR3: TGCGCCAGCAGCCAATTTTCGAGGGCGAGGTTCTACGAGCAGTACTTC. Protein: CASSQFSRARFYEQYF. The chain carries TRBV4-3 and TRBJ2-7; D perhaps matches TRBD2 (5 bases). Germline CDR1 reads LGHNA; CDR2 reads YSLEER. The ends were cut back, 2 bases at V and 3 bases at J, with 17 bases in the middle. This CDR3 comprises 16 residues.

The rearrangement joins TRBV3-1 (or the pseudogene TRBV3-2) to TRBJ2-1, with D unresolved. Trimming removed 1 base at V and 6 bases at J, with 4 bases between. Germline CDR1 LGHDT, CDR2 YNNKEL (reference sequence). This CDR3 is built from 12 residues. CDR3 protein: CASSQGSNEQFF. The CDR3 nucleotides read TGTGCCAGCAGCCAAGGGTCCAATGAGCAGTTCTTC.

The DNA of the CDR3 is TGCGCCAGCAGCTTGGCCGTCAGGGCGGCCTACGAGCAGTACTTC. Residues: CASSLAVRAAYEQYF. V and J are TRBV5-1 and TRBJ2-7, with a possible D match to TRBD1 (5 bases). Germline V gene data show CDR1 as SGHRS and CDR2 as YFSETQ. This CDR3 has 15 amino acids. Trimming pared 0 bases from V and 2 bases from J, leaving 12 bases between.

The chain joins TRBV18 to TRBJ1-3; D not resolved. Between the trimmed V and J ends, which lost 3 bases and 5 bases, there was a span of 8 bases. CDR1 is KGHSH, CDR2 LQKENI, per germline. This CDR3 region has 13 residues. CDR3 nucleotides: TGTGCCAGCTCACCCGGCCGCCGAAACACCATATATTTT. Its translation is CASSPGRRNTIYF.

This clone was seen a few times. This chain connects TRBV7-3 to TRBJ2-2, with D unclear. The CDR3 loop spans 14 amino acids. V gave up 2 bases and J gave up 7 bases, with 11 bases separating them. Germline V gene sequence: CDR1 SGHTA, CDR2 FQGTGA. CDR3 residues: CASSLVSSNGELFF. CDR3 DNA sequence: TGTGCCAGCAGCTTAGTTTCTAGTAACGGGGAGCTGTTTTTT.

The rearrangement joins TRBV30 to TRBJ1-5; TRBD1 matches at 8 bases. Germline-derived CDR1 and CDR2 are GTSNPN and SVGIG (reference sequence). This CDR3 spans 21 amino acids. With V trimmed by 1 base and J by 4 bases, 24 bases remained unmatched. CDR3 loop: CAWSGWGTGPLDEYKNQPQHF. CDR3 nucleotide sequence: TGTGCCTGGAGTGGATGGGGGACAGGACCCCTCGATGAATATAAGAATCAGCCCCAGCATTTT. Based on the CDR3 plus reference TRBV30 and TRBJ1-5, the full variable domain is SQTIHQWPATLVQPVGSPLSLECTVEGTSNPNLYWYRQAAGRGLQLLFYSVGIGQISSEVPQNLSASRPQDRQFILSSKKLLLSDSGFYLCAWSGWGTGPLDEYKNQPQHFGDGTRLSIL.

The chain uses TRBV12-3 or TRBV12-4 and TRBJ2-7, with 7 bases fitting TRBD2. The CDR3 consists of 13 residues. Germline trimming cut 6 bases from V and 6 bases from J; bases unmatched to any gene: 8. The CDR3 coding sequence is TGTGCCAGCAGCCCCATTGGGGGGGGCGAGCAGTACTTC. Encoded protein: CASSPIGGGEQYF.

V and J are TRBV28 and TRBJ1-2; D remains unclear. The length of the CDR3 is 13 residues. The V and J ends lost 7 bases and 8 bases respectively, with 17 bases between them. The germline gives CDR1 MDHEN, CDR2 SYDVKM. CDR3 region: CASKSSPNGGYTF. CDR3 nucleotides: TGTGCCAGCAAGTCCTCGCCGAACGGCGGCTACACCTTC.

The rearrangement links TRBV7-9 to TRBJ1-2; unclear D gene. V shed 8 bases and J shed 3 bases, with 13 bases lying between them. The V gene's germline CDR1 is SEHNR and CDR2 FQNEAQ (reference sequence). The CDR3 sequence is 13 residues long. For the CDR3, the DNA is TGTGCCAGCGGTATAAACTACGACTATGGCTACACCTTC. Its protein product is CASGINYDYGYTF.

The chain links TRBV5-4 to TRBJ2-7; 10 bases line up with TRBD2. CDR3 length: 14 amino acids. The V gene end was trimmed by 0 bases and the J gene end by 5 bases; junction bases not matched to a gene: 2. The germline V gene has CDR1 SGHNT and CDR2 YYREEE (reference sequence). The DNA of the CDR3 is TGTGCCAGCAGCTTGGCTAGCGGGAGAAACGAGCAGTACTTC. Translation: CASSLASGRNEQYF.

The V and J genes are TRBV28 and TRBJ1-1; 7 nucleotides align to TRBD1. This CDR3 spans 14 amino acids. Germline assignment: CDR1 MDHEN and CDR2 SYDVKM. The J segment lost 0 bases and the V segment lost 6 bases, leaving 4 bases of the junction unmatched. The CDR3 protein is CASRAGTVNTEAFF. In DNA, the CDR3 is TGTGCCAGCAGAGCCGGGACAGTGAACACTGAAGCTTTCTTT.

The gene calls are TRBV14 and TRBJ2-5, with unresolved D. CDR1 and CDR2 from the germline V gene are SGHDN and FVKESK. Trimming removed 3 bases at V and 2 bases at J, with 1 base between. This CDR3 is 11 amino acids long. Written as DNA, the CDR3 is TGTGCCAGCAGCCAGCAAGAGACCCAGTACTTC. This sequence encodes CASSQQETQYF.

The chain couples TRBV10-3 to TRBJ2-2; 10 nucleotides agree with TRBD2. V was pared by 3 bases and J by 4 bases, with 8 bases of the junction left unmatched. Germline loops: CDR1 ENHRY, CDR2 SYGVKD. The CDR3 covers 17 residues. CDR3 region: CAISDRASGSGTGELFF. CDR3 bases: TGTGCCATCAGTGATAGGGCTAGCGGGAGCGGCACCGGGGAGCTGTTTTTT.

The chain couples TRBV6-2 or TRBV6-3 to TRBJ2-3; perhaps TRBD2 as D (6 bases). This CDR3 has 17 amino acids. Germline-derived CDR1 and CDR2 are MNHEY and SVGEGT. V lost 3 bases and J 0 bases, leaving 16 bases between the germline ends. The CDR3 region is CASSYRQTGVSTDTQYF. The CDR3 DNA reads TGTGCCAGCAGTTATAGGCAGACGGGAGTCAGCACAGATACGCAGTATTTT.

The chain couples TRBV24-1 to TRBJ2-6; D not certain. The germline V gene encodes CDR1 KGHDR and CDR2 SFDVKD. The CDR3 runs to 19 residues. V was trimmed by 3 bases and J by 0 bases, leaving 17 bases between them. CDR3 residues: CATSDSSAGPLSGANVLTF. The CDR3 region has the DNA TGTGCCACCAGTGATAGCTCGGCAGGCCCCCTCTCTGGGGCCAACGTCCTGACTTTC.

The rearrangement links TRBV9 to TRBJ2-1; 8 nucleotides align to TRBD2. Germline V gene lookup returns CDR1 SGDLS and CDR2 YYNGEE. This CDR3 spans 16 amino acids. The V and J ends lost 3 bases and 4 bases, in that order; junction bases with no gene match: 9. This CDR3 reads CASSEGWGGGYNEQFF. The CDR3 DNA is TGTGCCAGCAGCGAGGGTTGGGGCGGGGGGTACAATGAGCAGTTCTTC. The whole variable domain, filled in from reference TRBV9 and TRBJ2-1, reads DSGVTQTPKHLITATGQRVTLRCSPRSGDLSVYWYQQSLDQGLQFLIQYYNGEERAKGNILERFSAQQFPDLHSELNLSSLELGDSALYFCASSEGWGGGYNEQFFGPGTRLTVL.

A single count supports this clone. V is TRBV10-2 and J is TRBJ2-1; 8 bases fit TRBD1. The J segment lost 2 bases and the V segment lost 4 bases, leaving 4 bases of the junction unmatched. The CDR3 is 15 amino acids. Germline CDR1 and CDR2: WSHSY and SAAADI. The CDR3 region is CASSGDRSTYNEQFF. The DNA of the CDR3 is TGCGCCAGCAGTGGGGACAGGAGTACCTACAATGAGCAGTTCTTC.

CDR3 coding DNA: TGTGCCAGTAGTATAGGACTAGGGGGTACCCAGTACTTC. Its protein is CASSIGLGGTQYF. The chain links TRBV19 to TRBJ2-5; D may correspond to TRBD1 or TRBD2 (6 bases each). Germline CDR1 LNHDA, CDR2 SQIVND (reference sequence). The V end was cut by 1 base, the J end by 8 bases, with 11 bases between. There are 13 residues in the CDR3.

The chain joins TRBV7-2 to TRBJ2-1; 8 bases align to TRBD2. V shed 3 bases, J shed 7 bases, and the junction held 5 bases outside the gene matches. In germline, CDR1 is SGHTA, CDR2 FQGNSA. The CDR3 is made up of 14 amino acids. The CDR3 coding sequence is TGTGCCAGCAGCTTGCCTGCTAGCGGGAATGAGCAGTTCTTC. It encodes CASSLPASGNEQFF. Supplemented by reference TRBV7-2 and TRBJ2-1, the full variable domain reads GAGVSQSPSNKVTEKGKDVELRCDPISGHTALYWYRQSLGQGLEFLIYFQGNSAPDKSGLPSDRFSAERTGGSVSTLTIQRTQQEDSAVYLCASSLPASGNEQFFGPGTRLTVL.

The chain carries TRBV29-1 and TRBJ2-2; 12 bases fit TRBD1. The CDR3 loop spans 16 amino acids. Germline-derived CDR1 and CDR2 are SQVTM and ANQGSEA. V gave up 6 bases and J gave up 4 bases; unmatched junction bases: 9. The CDR3 coding sequence is TGCAGCGTGAATTCCGGGACAGGGGGCATCACCGGGGAGCTGTTTTTT. The encoded protein is CSVNSGTGGITGELFF.

The gene calls are TRBV6-5 and TRBJ2-3; TRBD2 might be the D (6 bases). The CDR3 contains 15 residues. Trimming shortened V by 2 bases and J by 0 bases, and 9 bases separated the two germline ends. Germline V gene sequence: CDR1 MNHEY, CDR2 SVGAGI. The CDR3 region is CASSYRGTSTDTQYF. In DNA form, the CDR3 reads TGTGCCAGCAGTTACCGCGGGACTAGCACAGATACGCAGTATTTT.

The chain carries TRBV3-1 (or the pseudogene TRBV3-2) and TRBJ2-7; 7 bases map to TRBD2. The germline gives CDR1 LGHDT, CDR2 YNNKEL (reference sequence). The V and J ends lost 6 bases and 6 bases, in that order; junction bases with no gene match: 8. The CDR3 is made up of 13 amino acids. The CDR3 bases are TGTGCCAGCAGTACGTGGGAGGGACTCGAGCAGTACTTC. Residues: CASSTWEGLEQYF.

The chain couples TRBV6-2 or TRBV6-3 to TRBJ2-7; 14 bases fit TRBD2. Germline V gene data show CDR1 as MNHEY and CDR2 as SVGEGT. This CDR3 spans 19 amino acids. Unmatched junction bases numbered 11, after V lost 3 bases and J lost 1 base. The CDR3 loop is CASSYSPGLAGVWSYEQYF. The CDR3 region has the DNA TGTGCCAGCAGTTATTCCCCGGGACTAGCGGGAGTGTGGTCCTACGAGCAGTACTTC.

This chain uses TRBV20-1 with TRBJ2-7, with unresolved D. V was cut by 6 bases and J by 3 bases, with 3 bases left in between. The CDR3 contains 9 residues. The germline V gene encodes CDR1 DFQATT and CDR2 SNEGSKA (reference sequence). The CDR3 DNA sequence: TGCAGTGCGGACTACGAGCAGTACTTC. Translating gives CSADYEQYF.

This chain joins TRBV3-1 (or the pseudogene TRBV3-2) and TRBJ2-1; a weak D match, TRBD2 (6 bases). With 6 bases removed from V and 0 bases from J, the gap between germline ends came to 24 bases. Germline-derived CDR1 and CDR2 are LGHDT and YNNKEL (reference sequence). The CDR3 totals 19 residues. The CDR3 DNA sequence: TGTGCCAGCAGACAAAGTGCGGGATTGGCCTCTAGCTCCTACAATGAGCAGTTCTTC. Protein: CASRQSAGLASSSYNEQFF.